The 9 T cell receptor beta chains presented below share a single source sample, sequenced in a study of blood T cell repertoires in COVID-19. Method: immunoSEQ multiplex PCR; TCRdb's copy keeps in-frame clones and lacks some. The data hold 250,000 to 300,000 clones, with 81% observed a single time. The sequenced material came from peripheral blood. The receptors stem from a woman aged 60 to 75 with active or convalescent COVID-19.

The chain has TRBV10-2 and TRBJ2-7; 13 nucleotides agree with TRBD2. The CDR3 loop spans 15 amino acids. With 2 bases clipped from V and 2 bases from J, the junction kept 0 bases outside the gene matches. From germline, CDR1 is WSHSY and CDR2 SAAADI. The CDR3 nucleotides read TGCGCCAGCAGTGAGGGGACTAGCGGGGCCTACGAGCAGTACTTC. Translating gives CASSEGTSGAYEQYF.

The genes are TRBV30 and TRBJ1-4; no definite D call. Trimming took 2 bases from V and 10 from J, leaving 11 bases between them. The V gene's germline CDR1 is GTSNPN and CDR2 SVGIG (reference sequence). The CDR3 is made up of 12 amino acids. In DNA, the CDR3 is TGTGCCTGGAGTCCGCTGGGAGCAAAACTGTTTTTT. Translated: CAWSPLGAKLFF. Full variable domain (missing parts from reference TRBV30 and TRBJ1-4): SQTIHQWPATLVQPVGSPLSLECTVEGTSNPNLYWYRQAAGRGLQLLFYSVGIGQISSEVPQNLSASRPQDRQFILSSKKLLLSDSGFYLCAWSPLGAKLFFGSGTQLSVL.

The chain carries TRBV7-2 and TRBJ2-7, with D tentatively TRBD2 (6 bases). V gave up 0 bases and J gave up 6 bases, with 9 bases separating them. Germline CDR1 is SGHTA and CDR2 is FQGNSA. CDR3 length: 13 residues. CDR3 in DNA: TGTGCCAGCAGCTTAGCTAAGGAGGGCGAGCAGTACTTC. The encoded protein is CASSLAKEGEQYF.

The DNA for the CDR3 is TGTGCCAGCAGTGACAGGTCGAGGGCAGCAGATACGCAGTATTTT. It yields the protein CASSDRSRAADTQYF. The rearrangement uses TRBV2 and TRBJ2-3; D perhaps matches TRBD2 (5 bases). V was clipped by 3 bases and J by 4 bases, with 14 bases between them. Germline-derived CDR1 and CDR2 are SNHLY and FYNNEI. The CDR3 has 15 amino acids.

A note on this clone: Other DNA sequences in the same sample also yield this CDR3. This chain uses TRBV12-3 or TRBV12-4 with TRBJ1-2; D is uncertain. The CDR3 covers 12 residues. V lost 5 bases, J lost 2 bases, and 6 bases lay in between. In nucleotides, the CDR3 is TGTGCCAGCAGTCCATCAAACTATGGCTACACCTTC. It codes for CASSPSNYGYTF.

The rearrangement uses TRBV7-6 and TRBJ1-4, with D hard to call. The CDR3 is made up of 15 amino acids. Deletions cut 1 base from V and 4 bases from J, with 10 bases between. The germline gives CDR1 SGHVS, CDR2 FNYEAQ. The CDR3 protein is CASSLEPGFNEKLFF. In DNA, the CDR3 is TGTGCCAGCAGCTTAGAGCCAGGCTTTAATGAAAAACTGTTTTTT.

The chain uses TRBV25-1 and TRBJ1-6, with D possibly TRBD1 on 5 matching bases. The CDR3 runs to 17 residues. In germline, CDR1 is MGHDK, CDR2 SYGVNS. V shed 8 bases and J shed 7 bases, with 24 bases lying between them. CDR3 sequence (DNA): TGTGCCAGCCGTAACATTACAGGCGGCTGGTGGAATTCACCCCTCCACTTT. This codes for CASRNITGGWWNSPLHF.

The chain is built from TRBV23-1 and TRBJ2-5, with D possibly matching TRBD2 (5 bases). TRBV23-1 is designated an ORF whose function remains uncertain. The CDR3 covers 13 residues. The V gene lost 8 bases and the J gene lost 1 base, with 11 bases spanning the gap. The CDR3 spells CASPERLQETQYF. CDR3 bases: TGCGCCAGCCCGGAGCGGCTCCAAGAGACCCAGTACTTC.

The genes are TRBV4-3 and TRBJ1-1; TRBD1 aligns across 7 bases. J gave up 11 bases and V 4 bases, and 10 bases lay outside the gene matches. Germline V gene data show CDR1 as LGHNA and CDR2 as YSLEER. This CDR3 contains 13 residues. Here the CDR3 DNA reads TGCGCCAGCAGCCGTACAGGGGAATCAGATGCTTTCTTT. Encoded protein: CASSRTGESDAFF.